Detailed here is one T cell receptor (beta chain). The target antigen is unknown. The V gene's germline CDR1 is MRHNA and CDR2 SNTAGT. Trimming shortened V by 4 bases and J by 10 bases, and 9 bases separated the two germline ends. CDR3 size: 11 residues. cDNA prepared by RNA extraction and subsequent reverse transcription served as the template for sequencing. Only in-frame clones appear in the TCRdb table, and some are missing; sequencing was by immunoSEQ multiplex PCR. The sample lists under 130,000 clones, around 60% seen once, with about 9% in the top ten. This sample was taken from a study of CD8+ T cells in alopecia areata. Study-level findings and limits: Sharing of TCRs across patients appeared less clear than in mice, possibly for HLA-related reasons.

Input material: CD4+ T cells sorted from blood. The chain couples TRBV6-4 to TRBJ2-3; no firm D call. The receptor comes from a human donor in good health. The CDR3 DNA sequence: TGTGCCAGCAGTGCCGCTCAGGCGCAGTATTTT. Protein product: CASSAAQAQYF.